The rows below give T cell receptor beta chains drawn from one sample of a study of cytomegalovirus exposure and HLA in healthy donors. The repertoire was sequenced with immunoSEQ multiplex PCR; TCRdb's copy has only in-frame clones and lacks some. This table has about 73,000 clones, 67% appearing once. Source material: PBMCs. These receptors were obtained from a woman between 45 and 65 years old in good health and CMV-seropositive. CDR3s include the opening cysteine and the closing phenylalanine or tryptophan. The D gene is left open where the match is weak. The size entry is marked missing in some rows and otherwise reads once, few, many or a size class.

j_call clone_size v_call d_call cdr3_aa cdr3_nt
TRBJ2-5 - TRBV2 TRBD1 CAISTRDRQEKTQYF TGTGCCATATCAACGAGGGACAGGCAGGAGAAGACCCAGTACTTC
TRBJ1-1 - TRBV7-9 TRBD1 CASSLGTGRDTEAFF TGTGCCAGCAGCTTAGGGACAGGGAGAGACACTGAAGCTTTCTTT
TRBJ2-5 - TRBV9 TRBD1 CASSVWTGQAETQYF TGTGCCAGCAGCGTCTGGACAGGGCAGGCAGAGACCCAGTACTTC
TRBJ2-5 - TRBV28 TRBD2 CASSLSPGGLRVGETQYF TGTGCCAGCAGTTTATCCCCGGGGGGACTCAGGGTTGGGGAGACCCAGTACTTC
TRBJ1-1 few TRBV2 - CASSEASGTRSTEAFF TGTGCCAGCAGTGAAGCTAGTGGAACCCGGAGCACTGAAGCTTTCTTT
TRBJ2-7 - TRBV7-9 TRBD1 CASSLNRGEQYF TGTGCCAGCAGCTTAAACAGGGGCGAGCAGTACTTC
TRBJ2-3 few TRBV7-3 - CASSLMGQTDTQYF TGTGCCAGCAGCTTAATGGGACAAACAGATACGCAGTATTTT
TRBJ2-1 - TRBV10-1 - CARKQGWGDEQFF TGCGCCAGAAAGCAGGGTTGGGGCGATGAGCAGTTCTTC
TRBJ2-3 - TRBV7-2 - CASSKDSPSTDTQYF TGTGCCAGCAGTAAGGACTCCCCTAGCACAGATACGCAGTATTTT
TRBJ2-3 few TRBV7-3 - CASSLTYTDTQYF TGTGCCAGCAGCTTAACCTACACAGATACGCAGTATTTT
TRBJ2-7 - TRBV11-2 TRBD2 CASSRAGAPSAEQYF TGTGCCAGCAGTCGGGCGGGAGCTCCAAGCGCCGAGCAGTACTTC
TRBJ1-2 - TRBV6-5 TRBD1 CASSNRGYGYTF TGTGCCAGCAGTAACAGGGGGTATGGCTACACCTTC
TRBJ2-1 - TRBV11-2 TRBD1 CASSLVDRESNEQFF TGTGCCAGCAGCTTAGTGGACAGGGAATCCAATGAGCAGTTCTTC
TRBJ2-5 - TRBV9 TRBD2 CASSVDSGGAGTQYF TGTGCCAGCAGCGTGGACAGCGGGGGGGCTGGGACCCAGTACTTC
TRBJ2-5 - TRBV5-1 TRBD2 CASSLETSGGLRETQYF TGCGCCAGCAGCTTGGAGACTAGCGGGGGGCTTAGAGAGACCCAGTACTTC
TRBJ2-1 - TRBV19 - CASSLYRDSNNEQFF TGTGCCAGTAGTCTTTACCGGGACTCAAACAATGAGCAGTTCTTC
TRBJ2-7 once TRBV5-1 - CVSSTGVQTYEQYF TGCGTCAGCTCGACAGGTGTACAGACCTACGAGCAGTACTTC
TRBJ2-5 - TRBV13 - CASSSGTVSQETQYF TGTGCCAGCAGCTCGGGAACGGTGTCCCAAGAGACCCAGTACTTC
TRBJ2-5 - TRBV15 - CATSRDTGSLETQYF TGTGCCACCAGCAGAGATACAGGGTCTCTGGAGACCCAGTACTTC
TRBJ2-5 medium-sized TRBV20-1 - CSVLRGIQYF TGCAGTGTCCTTCGGGGGATCCAGTACTTC
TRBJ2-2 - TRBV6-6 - CASSYSEDTPTGELFF TGTGCCAGCAGTTACTCAGAGGACACCCCAACCGGGGAGCTGTTTTTT
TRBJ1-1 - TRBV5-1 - CASSLLDSPSEAFF TGCGCCAGCAGCTTGTTGGACAGTCCGTCTGAAGCTTTCTTT
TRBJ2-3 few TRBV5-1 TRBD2 CASSLGRGGTDTQYF TGCGCCAGCAGCTTAGGGCGGGGGGGCACAGATACGCAGTATTTT
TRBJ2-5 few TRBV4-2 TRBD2 CASSQALGRLAEETQYF TGTGCCAGCAGCCAAGCATTAGGGCGACTAGCGGAAGAGACCCAGTACTTC
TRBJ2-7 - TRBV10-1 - CASSAGYEQYF TGCGCCAGCAGTGCAGGATACGAGCAGTACTTC
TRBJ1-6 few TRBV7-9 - CASSLAQGRNSPLHF TGTGCCAGCAGCTTAGCGCAGGGGAGAAATTCACCCCTCCACTTT
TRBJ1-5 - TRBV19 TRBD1 CASSRTGGFQPQHF TGTGCCAGTAGCAGGACAGGGGGCTTTCAGCCCCAGCATTTT
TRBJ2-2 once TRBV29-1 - CSVEQGTGELFF TGCAGCGTTGAACAGGGGACCGGGGAGCTGTTTTTT
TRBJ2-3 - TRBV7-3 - CASSLTRHADTQYF TGTGCCAGCAGCTTAACCAGGCACGCAGACACGCAGTATTTT
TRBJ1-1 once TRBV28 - CASSLLTGRVAEAFF TGTGCCAGCAGTCTCCTCACGGGGAGGGTGGCTGAAGCTTTCTTT
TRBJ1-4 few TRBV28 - CASRLAGVNEKLFF TGTGCCAGCAGATTAGCGGGGGTTAATGAAAAACTGTTTTTT
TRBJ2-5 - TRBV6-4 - CASSDGRTQYF TGTGCCAGCAGTGACGGGAGGACCCAGTACTTC
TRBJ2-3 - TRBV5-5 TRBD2 CASSAASGATDTQYF TGTGCCAGCAGCGCCGCTAGCGGGGCCACAGATACGCAGTATTTT
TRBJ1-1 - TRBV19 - CASSSMGRGLTGTEAFF TGTGCCAGTAGTTCAATGGGAAGGGGCCTCACGGGTACTGAAGCTTTCTTT
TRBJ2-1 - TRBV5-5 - CASSPGTSPLYNEQFF TGTGCCAGCAGCCCGGGTACATCGCCCCTTTACAATGAGCAGTTCTTC
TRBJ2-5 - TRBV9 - CASSVAGRTSGETQYF TGTGCCAGCAGCGTAGCTGGGAGGACGAGTGGGGAGACCCAGTACTTC
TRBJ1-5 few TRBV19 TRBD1 CASSIQGDGNQPQHF TGTGCCAGTAGTATCCAGGGGGATGGCAATCAGCCCCAGCATTTT
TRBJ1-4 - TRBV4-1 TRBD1 CASSRGSTGPNEKLFF TGCGCCAGCAGCCGAGGCTCGACAGGGCCTAATGAAAAACTGTTTTTT
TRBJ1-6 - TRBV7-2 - CASSLEGGSNSPLHF TGTGCCAGCAGCTTAGAGGGAGGGAGTAATTCACCCCTCCACTTT
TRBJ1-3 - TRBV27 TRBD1 CASKPGQGGNTIYF TGTGCCAGCAAACCGGGACAGGGAGGAAACACCATATATTTT
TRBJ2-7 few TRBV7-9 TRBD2 CASSPPRGGGWNEQYF TGTGCCAGCAGCCCCCCTAGAGGCGGGGGGTGGAACGAGCAGTACTTC
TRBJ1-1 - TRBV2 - CASRAQGGTEAFF TGTGCCAGCAGGGCGCAGGGAGGCACTGAAGCTTTCTTT
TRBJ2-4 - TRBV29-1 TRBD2 CSVELLAGGRDIQYF TGCAGCGTTGAATTGTTGGCGGGGGGGCGGGACATTCAGTACTTC
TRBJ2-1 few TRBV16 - CASSQSSRVGNEQFF TGTGCCAGCAGCCAATCTAGCAGAGTCGGGAATGAGCAGTTCTTC
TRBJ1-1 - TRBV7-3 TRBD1 CASRGQSSDTEAFF TGTGCCAGCAGGGGACAGTCGAGTGACACTGAAGCTTTCTTT
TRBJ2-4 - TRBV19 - CASGSRETKNIQYF TGTGCCAGTGGAAGTAGGGAGACCAAAAACATTCAGTACTTC
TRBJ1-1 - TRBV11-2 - CASSSERSTEAFF TGTGCCAGCAGCTCTGAAAGGAGCACTGAAGCTTTCTTT